This T cell receptor beta chain comes out of a study of blood T cell repertoires in COVID-19 (dated by TCRdb to the early 2020s). About the study as a whole: Samples from collaborators originated in the United States, Italy and Spain and spanned both the acute and convalescent phases of COVID-19. The material from the prospective study consisted of cDNA or gDNA derived from T cells, B-cell-depleted T cells, or PBMCs. Deeply sampled blood TCRbeta repertoires from subjects exposed to, actively infected with, or recovered from COVID-19 were included in the dataset. A freely available public database, intended as a resource for researchers studying the immune response to SARS-CoV-2, is where the repertoires were released. The samples were drawn from the first 160 participants of the ongoing ImmuneRACE study and from 1,254 subjects provided by 6 global collaborators. Sample metadata almost always included a de-identified subject ID, COVID-19 status, age in years and sex. HLA class I and class II types, where available, came from metadata supplied by the sample provider rather than from assay-based typing. General conclusions and limits of the study: Clinical and demographic metadata were provided uncurated, with the amount varying by source and participant.

The CDR3 covers 13 residues, taking in both the cysteine and the valine. Solely the CDR3 DNA is kept, with 39 bases framed from the first base. Deletion took 0 bases off V and 8 bases off J, with a span of 11 bases between the germline ends. In the germline V gene, CDR1 corresponds to SNHLY and CDR2 to FYNNEI. Whole blood was collected in K2EDTA tubes by collaborating institutions according to the institutions' own protocols. For TCRbeta analysis, collaborators shipped samples in one of three forms: frozen whole blood, isolated PBMCs, or DNA extracted from either of those sample types. TCRbeta CDR3 regions were amplified from genomic DNA by means of the immunoSEQ Assay, a bias-controlled multiplex PCR. The published analysis was carried out like this. Nucleated cell counts per sample were estimated from amplification of reference gene primers within the assay. Sequence reads were collapsed and filtered to measure the absolute abundance of every unique TCRbeta CDR3 rearrangement. For each sample, productive Simpson clonality was calculated as the square root of Simpson's diversity index across productive rearrangements. TCRdb took over this immuneACCESS table, retaining in-frame rearrangements with V and J assigned. Such tables are incomplete; in checked studies, under half of the missing clones stem from an unresolved V gene, and the remainder is unexplained. V, J and clone size were drawn from that table, and D and trimming were deduced from the DNA. The sample table holds 150,000 to 200,000 clones, of which around 90% were seen once. The leading ten clones occupy approximately 0.56% of the sample.

Remarks on this clone: Its antigen target is currently unknown. Per-nucleotide qualities are absent, and no much larger clonotype sits a single base away.

This sequence originates from a middle-aged man with acute or convalescent COVID-19. This chain joins TRBV2 to TRBJ2-7, with no confident D gene call. The sample taken for sequencing was peripheral blood. In nucleotides, the sequence is TGTGCCAGCAGTGAAGCGTGGTCCGACAAGCAGTACGTC. The encoded protein is CASSEAWSDKQYV.